Here is one T cell receptor beta chain with its context. Its antigen is unidentified. TCRdb's copy holds only in-frame clones and misses some; the assay was immunoSEQ multiplex PCR. The table records 120,000 or so clones, around 90% of them present only once. The sample originates from a study of cytomegalovirus exposure and HLA in healthy donors. Background on the study: The 120 validation repertoires used the same platform as the roughly 700 first-cohort repertoires (as reported by a later analysis). Notes on the study in general: For most TCR sequences rarity was the rule, although some public TCRs occurred in many donors. The study listed approximately 170 cytomegalovirus-associated TCR beta chains. The classifier, whose performance was assessed in both the original and validation cohorts, reportedly diagnosed cytomegalovirus status with high specificity and sensitivity.

The V gene lost 3 bases and the J gene lost 0 bases, with 16 bases spanning the gap. Germline V CDR1 and CDR2: SGDLS, YYNGEE. This CDR3 region has 16 residues. The TCR sequence derives from a woman aged 18 to 35 in good health and CMV-seronegative. Specimen: PBMCs. The V call is TRBV9, the J call TRBJ2-7, with D possibly matching TRBD2 (6 bases). The CDR3 reads CASSDNTGTASYEQYF. The CDR3 DNA reads as TGTGCCAGCAGCGACAATACCGGGACTGCCTCCTACGAGCAGTACTTC.